These 6 T cell receptor beta chains came from one sample sequenced in a study of T cells after somatic rescue of genetic block. Generated by immunoSEQ multiplex PCR, the TCRdb table keeps only in-frame clones and is missing some. The sample has more than 10,000 clones; about 69% are singletons. Sequenced input: peripheral blood mononuclear cells (PBMCs). The source is a boy aged 5 to 17.

The rearrangement uses TRBV28 and TRBJ2-3; 7 bases align to TRBD2. The trim removed 8 bases at V and 6 bases at J, leaving 14 bases unmatched. The CDR3 contains 15 residues. In germline, CDR1 is MDHEN, CDR2 SYDVKM. Written as DNA, the CDR3 is TGTGCCAGCCGAAGTTTCGGGAGGAGGTGGGATACGCAGTATTTT. Its protein product is CASRSFGRRWDTQYF.

This chain uses TRBV7-9 with TRBJ2-3; the D gene is possibly TRBD1 (6 bases). V lost 5 bases, J lost 2 bases, and 14 bases lay in between. The length of the CDR3 is 15 residues. Germline V gene lookup returns CDR1 SEHNR and CDR2 FQNEAQ (reference sequence). This chain's CDR3 is CASSPRTVDTDTQYF. CDR3 nucleotide sequence: TGTGCCAGCAGCCCTCGGACAGTGGACACAGATACGCAGTATTTT.

V gene TRBV5-5 combines with J gene TRBJ1-5, with a tentative D call TRBD1 (5 bases). CDR3 length: 14 residues. V was shortened by 6 bases and J by 0 bases, with 10 bases between the two germline ends. Germline V lookup: CDR1 SGHKS, CDR2 YYEKEE (reference sequence). The chain's CDR3 is CASNTGYSNQPQHF. The CDR3, as DNA: TGTGCCAGCAACACAGGTTATAGCAATCAGCCCCAGCATTTT. Looking up the rest from reference TRBV5-5 and TRBJ1-5 gives the full variable domain: DAGVTQSPTHLIKTRGQQVTLRCSPISGHKSVSWYQQVLGQGPQFIFQYYEKEERGRGNFPDRFSARQFPNYSSELNVNALLLGDSALYLCASNTGYSNQPQHFGDGTRLSIL.

The chain carries TRBV27 and TRBJ2-1, with 13 bases aligning to TRBD2. V dropped 4 bases and J dropped 6; count of bases not matched to a gene: 3. The CDR3 sequence is 15 residues long. Germline V lookup: CDR1 MNHEY, CDR2 SMNVEV (reference sequence). The CDR3 DNA is TGTGCCAGCAGTTACGGGACTAGCGGGGTCAATGAGCAGTTCTTC. Residues: CASSYGTSGVNEQFF.

The table lists this clone with a few counts. The chain has TRBV18 and TRBJ2-1, with a tentative D call TRBD2 (6 bases). Germline V lookup: CDR1 KGHSH, CDR2 LQKENI. The CDR3 spans 17 residues. V lost 0 bases, J lost 4 bases, and 16 bases lay in between. The CDR3 protein is CASSPPEGKGGYNEQFF. The DNA of the CDR3 is TGTGCCAGCTCACCACCGGAGGGCAAGGGCGGATACAATGAGCAGTTCTTC.

This clone was observed a handful of times. This sequence joins TRBV30 and TRBJ1-4; a weak D match, TRBD1 (5 bases). Germline V CDR1 and CDR2: GTSNPN, SVGIG (reference sequence). V lost 0 bases, J lost 9 bases, and 11 bases lay in between. The CDR3 consists of 13 residues. This CDR3 is CAWSVTVDKKLFF. DNA of the CDR3: TGTGCCTGGAGTGTAACGGTGGACAAAAAACTGTTTTTT. Combining the CDR3 with reference TRBV30 and TRBJ1-4 gives the whole variable domain SQTIHQWPATLVQPVGSPLSLECTVEGTSNPNLYWYRQAAGRGLQLLFYSVGIGQISSEVPQNLSASRPQDRQFILSSKKLLLSDSGFYLCAWSVTVDKKLFFGSGTQLSVL.